The clone carrying this T cell receptor (beta chain) was found a few times. Its antigen is still unknown. 5'RACE with constant-segment primers yielded barcoded, UMI-tagged TCR alpha and TCR beta cDNA libraries. One entry per CDR3 protein, called by TCRdb with MiXCR from the 5' RACE reads. The table shows some 440,000 distinct CDR3 sequences, with around a quarter occurring only once. V lost 2 bases to trimming and J lost 5 bases, with 13 bases between them. There are 14 residues in the CDR3. CDR1 is LGHNA and CDR2 is YSLEER in the germline V gene. The sample originates from a study of T-cell memory formation after mild COVID-19. General observations from the study: Pre-infection memory held some responding clones, suggesting pre-existing cross-reactive T cells responded. Among clones contracting day 15 to 85, CD4/CD8 was balanced, whereas later expanders leaned CD4+. Contracting CD4+ clones lay largely in CM and EM, with CD8+ ones residing in EMRA.

The J gene is TRBJ2-7, the V gene TRBV4-3; perhaps TRBD1 as D (6 bases). Sequencing was performed on PBMCs or a T cell subset sorted from them (not recorded which). The sequence derives from an adult woman who had mild COVID-19 (a few samples of this study predate the infection). Cell type and time point are not known. CDR3 in amino acids: CASSQWTADDEQYF. CDR3 DNA: TGCGCCAGCAGCCAATGGACAGCTGATGACGAGCAGTACTTC.